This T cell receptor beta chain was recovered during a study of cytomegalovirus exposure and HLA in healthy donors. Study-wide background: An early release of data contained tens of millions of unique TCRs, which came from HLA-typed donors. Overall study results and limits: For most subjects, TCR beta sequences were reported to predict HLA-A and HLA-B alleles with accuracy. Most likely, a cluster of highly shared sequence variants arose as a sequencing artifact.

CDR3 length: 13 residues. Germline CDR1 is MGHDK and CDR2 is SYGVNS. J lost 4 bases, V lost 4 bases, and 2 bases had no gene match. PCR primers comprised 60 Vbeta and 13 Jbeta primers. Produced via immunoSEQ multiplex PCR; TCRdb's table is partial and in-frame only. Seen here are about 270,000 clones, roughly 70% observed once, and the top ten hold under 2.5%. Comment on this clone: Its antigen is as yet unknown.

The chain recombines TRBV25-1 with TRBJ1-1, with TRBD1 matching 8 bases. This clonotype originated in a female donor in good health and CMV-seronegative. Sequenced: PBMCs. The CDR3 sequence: CASSGTGGTEAFF. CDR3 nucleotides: TGTGCCAGCAGTGGAACAGGGGGCACTGAAGCTTTCTTT.